This TCR beta chain originates from a study of T cell changes during pregnancy in multiple sclerosis. Measured with immunoSEQ multiplex PCR; TCRdb has only the in-frame clones, and not every one. Among 14,000 to 15,000 clones listed, 70% to 90% were seen once. The origin of this receptor is a female donor with multiple sclerosis, enrolled in a pregnancy study. The sequencing used CD8+ T cells from peripheral blood mononuclear cells, collected in the first trimester of pregnancy.

CDR3 sequence reads: CASRALPPGGHYNEQFF. CDR3 nucleotides: TGTGCCAGCCGGGCCCTTCCCCCGGGGGGGCACTACAATGAGCAGTTCTTC. The chain recombines TRBV2 with TRBJ2-1; 8 bases fit TRBD2. Losses at the gene ends were 8 bases for V and 3 bases for J; bases not matched to a gene: 15. The CDR3 runs to 17 residues. Germline CDR1 SNHLY, CDR2 FYNNEI.